These T cell receptor beta chains were read from a single sample in a study of T cell responses to AZD1222 COVID-19 vaccine. Assay: immunoSEQ multiplex PCR; the TCRdb copy retains only in-frame clones and omits some. The table lists more than 150,000 clones, about nine tenths of them singletons. The sequences come from peripheral blood, collected on day 0 of AZD1222 vaccination. The receptors come from an adult in good health. The CDR3 runs from the conserved cysteine through the conserved F or W. The order of the fields is J gene, V gene, D gene, CDR3 DNA, CDR3 protein. D genes are given only for firm matches.

J gene: TRBJ2-1; V gene: TRBV5-1; D gene: .; CDR3 DNA: TGCGCCAGCAGCGGTATTTCGTCCCCCCGGTTTAATGAGCAGTTCTTC; CDR3 protein: CASSGISSPRFNEQFF
J gene: TRBJ1-1; V gene: TRBV29-1; D gene: TRBD1; CDR3 DNA: TGCAGCGCCGTCGACAGGGCCGGGGGGACTTTCTTT; CDR3 protein: CSAVDRAGGTFF
J gene: TRBJ1-4; V gene: TRBV7-9; D gene: .; CDR3 DNA: TGTGCCAGCAGCTTAGGGGTTCCCGGAGGCGAAAAACTGTTTTTT; CDR3 protein: CASSLGVPGGEKLFF
J gene: TRBJ2-7; V gene: TRBV28; D gene: .; CDR3 DNA: TGTGCCAGCAGTTTACTGGCGGTTAGCTCCTACGAGCAGTACTTC; CDR3 protein: CASSLLAVSSYEQYF
J gene: TRBJ2-5; V gene: TRBV5-6; D gene: TRBD2; CDR3 DNA: TGTGCCAGCAGCTTTCGGTGGGAGGGAGGGCTCAATGAGACCCAGTACTTC; CDR3 protein: CASSFRWEGGLNETQYF
J gene: TRBJ1-5; V gene: TRBV28; D gene: .; CDR3 DNA: TGTGCCAGCAGTTTTCTTGGTGGTAATCAGCCCCAGCATTTT; CDR3 protein: CASSFLGGNQPQHF
J gene: TRBJ1-1; V gene: TRBV21-1; D gene: .; CDR3 DNA: TGTGCCAGCAGCAAAGATCGGTTTGCGTGGAGGAACACTGAAGCTTTCTTT; CDR3 protein: CASSKDRFAWRNTEAFF
J gene: TRBJ2-3; V gene: TRBV2; D gene: .; CDR3 DNA: TGTGCCAGCAGGGAATCCCGATTGAGGGAGCAGTATTTT; CDR3 protein: CASRESRLREQYF
J gene: TRBJ1-5; V gene: TRBV20-1; D gene: TRBD1; CDR3 DNA: TGCAGTGCTAGTCGGGACAGGGCGACTGAGAATCAGCCCCAGCATTTT; CDR3 protein: CSASRDRATENQPQHF
J gene: TRBJ1-4; V gene: TRBV6-4; D gene: .; CDR3 DNA: TGTGCCAGCAGTGAGGAACGTGGTGAAAAACTGTTTTTT; CDR3 protein: CASSEERGEKLFF
J gene: TRBJ2-5; V gene: TRBV11-3; D gene: .; CDR3 DNA: TGTGCCAGCAGCTTAGTAGGGGGAGCGGGGACCCAGTACTTC; CDR3 protein: CASSLVGGAGTQYF
J gene: TRBJ1-6; V gene: TRBV2; D gene: .; CDR3 DNA: TGTGCCAGCAGGAAACCTGGGGCCAATTCACCCCTCCACTTT; CDR3 protein: CASRKPGANSPLHF
J gene: TRBJ1-1; V gene: TRBV15; D gene: .; CDR3 DNA: TGTGCCACCAGCAGCGGCAGCCTGAACACTGAAGCTTTCTTT; CDR3 protein: CATSSGSLNTEAFF
J gene: TRBJ2-2; V gene: TRBV25-1; D gene: TRBD1; CDR3 DNA: TGTGCCAGTACAGGGGGTTTAACCGGGGAGCTGTTTTTT; CDR3 protein: CASTGGLTGELFF
J gene: TRBJ2-7; V gene: TRBV27; D gene: .; CDR3 DNA: TGTGCCAGCAGTTCCCAGACCTACGAGCAGTACTTC; CDR3 protein: CASSSQTYEQYF